A few counts support the clone carrying this T cell receptor beta chain. Its antigen is not known. This record comes from a study of CD8+ T cells in alopecia areata. General study results and limits: Higher clonality than in normal scalp was seen in lesional scalp, especially alopecia totalis/universalis. Resident alphabeta T cells of normal skin are also sequenced in scalp samples. Compared with mice, patients displayed less clear TCR sharing, possibly for HLA-related reasons.

Extraction of RNA preceded its reverse transcription into cDNA, which served as the sequencing template. Assay: immunoSEQ multiplex PCR; the TCRdb copy retains only in-frame clones and omits some. Of roughly 150,000 clones in the sample, 55% were seen once. The CDR3 is 13 residues long. V was clipped by 3 bases and J by 6 bases; unmatched bases: 6. Germline V gene sequence: CDR1 SQVTM, CDR2 ANQGSEA. V and J are TRBV29-1 and TRBJ2-7; 9 bases line up with TRBD2. This TCR came from a human donor in good health. Sequencing was done on a sample of CD4+ T cells sorted from blood. This CDR3 is CSVEVAGAFEQYF. Written as DNA, the CDR3 is TGCAGCGTTGAGGTAGCGGGAGCATTCGAGCAGTACTTC.